Shown below are 19 T cell receptor beta chains from a single sample sequenced in a study of T cell responses to AZD1222 COVID-19 vaccine. The repertoire was sequenced with immunoSEQ multiplex PCR; TCRdb's copy has only in-frame clones and lacks some. The sample has about 110,000 clones; about 87% are singletons. The sample here was peripheral blood, taken 28 days after the second AZD1222 dose. The receptor source for this set is an adult who received the AZD1222 COVID-19 vaccine.

This clone was counted only a few times. The chain combines TRBV6-5 with TRBJ2-1; D may be TRBD1 or TRBD2 (5 bases each). CDR1 MNHEY and CDR2 SVGAGI come from the germline V gene. The length of the CDR3 is 11 residues. Trimming left V 2 bases short and J 15 bases short, with 11 bases between. CDR3 region: CASSYLGTRFF. CDR3 nucleotides: TGTGCCAGCAGTTACCTCGGGACGCGGTTCTTC.

This rearrangement joins TRBV29-1 to TRBJ2-1; D is perhaps TRBD2 (5 bases). V was cut by 5 bases and J by 1 base, with 9 bases left in between. CDR1 is SQVTM, CDR2 ANQGSEA, per germline. This CDR3 spans 13 amino acids. CDR3 DNA sequence: TGCAGCGTTTTACTAGAATCCTACAATGAGCAGTTCTTC. Its protein product is CSVLLESYNEQFF.

This CDR3 reads CASRGGGGQASYEQYF. In DNA form, the CDR3 reads TGCGCCAGCCGAGGAGGGGGTGGGCAGGCCTCCTACGAGCAGTACTTC. This sequence joins TRBV5-1 and TRBJ2-7, with D perhaps TRBD1 or TRBD2 (6 bases each). This CDR3 has 16 amino acids. V lost 7 bases, J lost 0 bases, and 20 bases lay in between. Germline CDR1 is SGHRS and CDR2 is YFSETQ.

The DNA for the CDR3 is TGTGCCAGCAGCCAAGTTTTGCAGGGCTTGGAAGAGACCCAGTACTTC. Its protein is CASSQVLQGLEETQYF. V and J are TRBV14 and TRBJ2-5; perhaps TRBD1 as D (5 bases). Germline assignment: CDR1 SGHDN and CDR2 FVKESK. The CDR3 sequence is 16 residues long. V was shortened by 1 base and J by 3 bases, with 15 bases between the two germline ends.

This clone was counted only a few times. This rearrangement joins TRBV5-4 to TRBJ2-7; 8 positions agree with TRBD1. The CDR3 consists of 14 residues. The trim removed 6 bases at V and 3 bases at J, leaving 8 bases unmatched. Germline V gene data show CDR1 as SGHNT and CDR2 as YYREEE (reference sequence). The CDR3 DNA sequence: TGTGCCAGCACCCACCGGGACAGGTACTACGAGCAGTACTTC. Amino acids: CASTHRDRYYEQYF. The full variable domain, with the rest looked up from reference TRBV5-4 and TRBJ2-7, is ETGVTQSPTHLIKTRGQQVTLRCSSQSGHNTVSWYQQALGQGPQFIFQYYREEENGRGNFPPRFSGLQFPNYSSELNVNALELDDSALYLCASTHRDRYYEQYFGPGTRLTVT.

This clone was counted a few times. A junction end diverges from the germline sequence, so it may reflect a read error. V and J are TRBV6-4 and TRBJ1-4; 8 bases map to TRBD1. This CDR3 region has 12 residues. Looked up from germline, CDR1 is MRHNA and CDR2 is SNTAGT. The DNA for the CDR3 is TGTGCCAGCAGTGACTCTGTCAGGACAGGGACCTTT. Translating it yields CASSDSVRTGTF.

The V gene is TRBV7-9, the J gene TRBJ2-7, with 7 nucleotides matching TRBD2. This CDR3 spans 14 amino acids. The germline gives CDR1 SEHNR, CDR2 FQNEAQ (reference sequence). V gave up 0 bases and J gave up 10 bases; unmatched junction bases: 9. CDR3 coding DNA: TGTGCCAGCAGCTTAGCGGAGGGTGCGGGAGTCCAGTACTTC. Amino acids: CASSLAEGAGVQYF. Variable domain in full (rest from reference TRBV7-9 and TRBJ2-7): DTGVSQNPRHKITKRGQNVTFRCDPISEHNRLYWYRQTLGQGPEFLTYFQNEAQLEKSRLLSDRFSAERPKGSFSTLEIQRTEQGDSAMYLCASSLAEGAGVQYFGPGTRLTVT.

The V call is TRBV4-1, the J call TRBJ2-3, with D unclear. The CDR3 totals 12 residues. CDR1 is MGHRA and CDR2 is YSYEKL in the germline V gene. With 4 bases removed from V and 5 bases from J, the gap between germline ends came to 7 bases. As DNA, the CDR3 is TGCGCCAGCAGCCCGAACGAAGATACGCAGTATTTT. Translated: CASSPNEDTQYF.

J is TRBJ2-7 and V is TRBV20-1; D remains unclear. CDR3 length: 12 amino acids. The germline CDR1 and CDR2 sequences are DFQATT and SNEGSKA (reference sequence). Trimming took off 3 bases at V and 2 bases at J, with 8 bases between the two ends. DNA for the CDR3: TGCAGTGCTAGTCGCGGTCCCTACGAGCAGTACTTC. Protein: CSASRGPYEQYF.

V gene TRBV6-2 or TRBV6-3 combines with J gene TRBJ2-1, with 10 bases aligning to TRBD2. Germline loops: CDR1 MNHEY, CDR2 SVGEGT. CDR3 length equals 17 residues. Germline trimming cut 2 bases from V and 3 bases from J; bases unmatched to any gene: 7. For the CDR3, the DNA is TGTGCCAGCAGTTACCCCCCTAGCGGGGGTTACTACAATGAGCAGTTCTTC. Amino acid sequence: CASSYPPSGGYYNEQFF.

This clone was seen a handful of times. The J gene is TRBJ1-2, the V gene TRBV6-4, with D uncertain. The germline V gene has CDR1 MRHNA and CDR2 SNTAGT. Trimming took 0 bases from V and 5 from J, leaving 13 bases between them. This CDR3 spans 15 amino acids. This CDR3 is CASSDSSKKGYGYTF. The CDR3 DNA follows: TGTGCCAGCAGTGACTCTTCTAAGAAAGGGTATGGCTACACCTTC.

This clone was detected only once. V and J are TRBV28 and TRBJ1-5, with 9 bases that match TRBD1. CDR1 is MDHEN and CDR2 is SYDVKM in the germline V gene. V was pared by 10 bases and J by 2 bases, with 21 bases of the junction left unmatched. The CDR3 is made up of 19 amino acids. The DNA of the CDR3 is TGTGCCACAGCAAACCATTGGGACAGGGTAAGAGGTGGCAATCAGCCCCAGCATTTT. Protein: CATANHWDRVRGGNQPQHF.

The chain is built from TRBV5-1 and TRBJ2-1, with D unclear. The V end was cut by 7 bases, the J end by 5 bases, with 22 bases between. CDR3 length: 16 amino acids. Germline-derived CDR1 and CDR2 are SGHRS and YFSETQ. CDR3 coding DNA: TGCGCCAGCGCCTTTAGACCGGGCCCCTCTCACAATGAGCAGTTCTTC. Its translation: CASAFRPGPSHNEQFF.

In nucleotides, the CDR3 is TGCGCCAGCAGCCATCAGGGACCCTGGGGTAACACTGAAGCTTTCTTT. It specifies CASSHQGPWGNTEAFF. V gene TRBV5-1 combines with J gene TRBJ1-1; D possibly corresponds to TRBD1 (5 bases). Looked up from germline, CDR1 is SGHRS and CDR2 is YFSETQ. Trimming took off 4 bases at V and 2 bases at J, with 18 bases between the two ends. The CDR3 extends over 16 amino acids. Based on the CDR3 plus reference TRBV5-1 and TRBJ1-1, the full variable domain is KAGVTQTPRYLIKTRGQQVTLSCSPISGHRSVSWYQQTPGQGLQFLFEYFSETQRNKGNFPGRFSGRQFSNSRSEMNVSTLELGDSALYLCASSHQGPWGNTEAFFGQGTRLTVV.

This clone occurred a few times. This sequence joins TRBV6-2 or TRBV6-3 and TRBJ2-1, with a tentative D call TRBD2 (6 bases). The CDR3 has 17 residues. V lost 1 base to trimming and J lost 5 bases, with 18 bases between them. CDR1 is MNHEY, CDR2 SVGEGT, per germline. As DNA, the CDR3 is TGTGCCAGCAGTTACTTCTCCGGGACTTATATCGACAATGAGCAGTTCTTC. Protein product: CASSYFSGTYIDNEQFF.

The chain combines TRBV29-1 with TRBJ2-6, with D possibly being TRBD2 (6 bases). The CDR3 spans 14 residues. Looked up from germline, CDR1 is SQVTM and CDR2 is ANQGSEA. The germline V and J ends were trimmed by 4 bases and 2 bases, with 9 bases remaining between them. In DNA, the CDR3 is TGCAGCGTTGCCCGGGGGACTGGGGCCAACGTCCTGACTTTC. Encoded protein: CSVARGTGANVLTF.

V is TRBV27 and J is TRBJ1-1; D remains ambiguous. CDR3 length equals 15 residues. The germline CDR1 and CDR2 sequences are MNHEY and SMNVEV (reference sequence). The V gene lost 3 bases and the J gene lost 6 bases, with 17 bases spanning the gap. In nucleotides, the CDR3 is TGTGCCAGCAGTTTGTTTGGCGGCTTTATGGCTGAAGCTTTCTTT. It encodes CASSLFGGFMAEAFF.

The count of this clone is one. The V gene is TRBV6-2 or TRBV6-3, the J gene TRBJ1-1, with D possibly matching TRBD1 (6 bases). This CDR3 is 14 amino acids long. V lost 6 bases and J 2 bases, leaving 13 bases between the germline ends. CDR1 and CDR2 from the germline V gene are MNHEY and SVGEGT. The CDR3 coding sequence is TGTGCCAGCAGCCCGGGACACTCAAACACTGAAGCTTTCTTT. The encoded protein is CASSPGHSNTEAFF.

The chain has TRBV3-1 (or the pseudogene TRBV3-2) and TRBJ1-5; D is unclear. V lost 1 base to trimming and J lost 1 base, with 17 bases between them. The V gene's germline CDR1 is LGHDT and CDR2 YNNKEL (reference sequence). The CDR3 is made up of 18 amino acids. CDR3 coding DNA: TGTGCCAGCAGCCAAGGCCAAGGTGGGCGTTTCAGCAATCAGCCCCAGCATTTT. Translating gives CASSQGQGGRFSNQPQHF.